The 21 T cell receptor beta chains presented below share a single source sample, sequenced in a study of T cells in Graves' hyperthyroidism and ophthalmopathy. Researchers took RNA transcripts and amplified the TCR beta CDR3 regions from them. With the HTBI primer set, the TCR CDR3 went through a first round of RT-PCR. Using its own MiXCR run on the multiplex PCR reads, TCRdb lists one record per CDR3 protein. The table shows more than 300,000 distinct CDR3 sequences, with around 20% occurring only once. Source material: blood. The receptors stem from a man in his late teens or twenties with Graves' ophthalmopathy.

In regard to this clonotype: This sequence may be a read error, since a much larger clone differs from it by one base. V is TRBV12-3 or TRBV12-4 and J is TRBJ1-6; 7 bases map to TRBD1. There are 18 residues in the CDR3. The CDR3 nucleotides are TGTGCCAGCAGTCCTAGACAGGGCGGGGGCTCCTATAATTCACCCCTCTACTTT. Translated: CASSPRQGGGSYNSPLYF.

This clonotype was seen repeatedly, ten times or more. This rearrangement joins TRBV28 to TRBJ1-6; no definite D call. CDR1 and CDR2 from the germline V gene are MDHEN and SYDVKM. This CDR3 is built from 14 residues. V dropped 2 bases and J dropped 11 bases, with 13 bases sitting between them. For the CDR3, the DNA is TGTGCCAGCAGTTTACGAGGGATCAGTGCACCCCTCCACTTT. Its translation: CASSLRGISAPLHF.

The table lists this clonotype with many counts. CDR3 sequence reads: CASSVGTELSNQPQHF. Written as DNA, the CDR3 is TGTGCCAGCAGCGTGGGGACAGAACTTAGCAATCAGCCCCAGCATTTT. The J gene is TRBJ1-5, the V gene TRBV7-9; 7 positions agree with TRBD1. After removal of 5 bases from V and 0 bases from J, the junction contained 7 bases not matched to a gene. The germline V gene encodes CDR1 SEHNR and CDR2 FQNEAQ (reference sequence). This CDR3 has 16 amino acids.

This clonotype was seen ten or more times. The rearrangement links TRBV12-3 or TRBV12-4 to TRBJ1-2; D might be TRBD1 (5 bases). The V end was cut by 2 bases, the J end by 4 bases, with 11 bases between. CDR3 length: 14 residues. CDR3 sequence: CASSLLSGSYGYTF. Written as DNA, the CDR3 is TGTGCCAGCAGTTTACTTTCAGGGTCCTATGGCTACACCTTC.

The sample holds many counts of this clonotype. The rearrangement links TRBV12-3 or TRBV12-4 to TRBJ1-2, with a weak D call TRBD1 (5 bases). CDR3 length: 15 amino acids. Trimming stripped 9 bases from V and 6 bases from J, with 23 bases between. The CDR3 region is CASARGEIRSNGYTF. The CDR3, as DNA: TGTGCCAGTGCGCGGGGCGAGATCAGGAGTAATGGCTACACCTTC.

This clonotype was seen a few times. This rearrangement joins TRBV20-1 to TRBJ2-5; TRBD2 is a possible D gene (6 bases). Germline CDR1 is DFQATT and CDR2 is SNEGSKA (reference sequence). There are 19 residues in the CDR3. Trimming removed 5 bases at V and 4 bases at J, with 32 bases between. CDR3: CSASDYGAGPSRSGETQYF. The CDR3, as DNA: TGCAGTGCTTCGGACTATGGTGCGGGGCCCTCCCGGTCTGGAGAGACCCAGTACTTC.

The chain couples TRBV24-1 to TRBJ1-1; perhaps TRBD1 as D (5 bases). V gave up 1 base and J gave up 7 bases, with 12 bases separating them. CDR1 is KGHDR and CDR2 is SFDVKD in the germline V gene. This CDR3 region has 14 residues. CDR3 DNA: TGTGCCACCAGTGATTTCCAAGGGACTTTTGAAGCTTTCTTT. This translates into CATSDFQGTFEAFF.

This clonotype was recorded at least ten times. The chain employs TRBV18 and TRBJ1-5; unclear D gene. This CDR3 is 14 amino acids long. Trimming stripped 5 bases from V and 0 bases from J, with 8 bases between. Germline V gene sequence: CDR1 KGHSH, CDR2 LQKENI. CDR3 in amino acids: CASSEAHSNQPQHF. DNA of the CDR3: TGTGCCAGCTCAGAAGCCCATAGCAATCAGCCCCAGCATTTT.

V usage is TRBV6-2 or TRBV6-3 and J usage is TRBJ1-2; D is perhaps TRBD1 (5 bases). With 6 bases removed from V and 6 bases from J, the gap between germline ends came to 14 bases. The CDR3 is 13 residues long. Germline V lookup: CDR1 MNHEY, CDR2 SVGEGT. CDR3 sequence reads: CASSRDATDGYTF. As DNA, the CDR3 is TGTGCCAGCAGCCGGGACGCGACAGATGGCTACACCTTC.

This clonotype came up many times. The V gene is TRBV5-1, the J gene TRBJ2-7; D might be TRBD1 (6 bases). The germline V gene encodes CDR1 SGHRS and CDR2 YFSETQ. The CDR3 runs 16 residues. Trimming took off 3 bases at V and 0 bases at J, with 16 bases between the two ends. The CDR3 loop reads CASSSSGTRSSYEQYF. The CDR3 DNA is TGCGCCAGCAGCTCTTCCGGGACAAGGAGCTCCTACGAGCAGTACTTC.

In this sample, this clonotype turned up a few times. The J gene is TRBJ1-5, the V gene TRBV24-1; 8 bases match TRBD1. The CDR3 loop spans 20 amino acids. Germline V gene data show CDR1 as KGHDR and CDR2 as SFDVKD. With V trimmed by 0 bases and J by 2 bases, 14 bases remained unmatched. The CDR3 region has the DNA TGTGCCACCAGTGATTTGCGCCCCGGGACAGGCCCTATAGGCAATCAGCCCCAGCATTTT. Protein sequence: CATSDLRPGTGPIGNQPQHF.

This clonotype was detected a few times. The chain couples TRBV20-1 to TRBJ2-4, with D unresolved. V dropped 6 bases and J dropped 0 bases, with 12 bases sitting between them. Germline V lookup: CDR1 DFQATT, CDR2 SNEGSKA (reference sequence). This CDR3 region has 14 residues. In DNA, the CDR3 is TGCAGTGCCGACAACCCCGTAGCCAAAAACATTCAGTACTTC. It is translated as CSADNPVAKNIQYF.

This clonotype was detected only a few times. The rearrangement uses TRBV12-3 or TRBV12-4 and TRBJ1-3, with D possibly TRBD1 on 6 matching bases. Deletions cut 7 bases from V and 0 bases from J, with 25 bases between. The CDR3 length is 19 residues. CDR3 sequence: CASTLTPPRQDYSGNTIYF. The CDR3 nucleotides read TGTGCCAGCACTCTTACCCCCCCCCGACAGGACTACTCTGGAAACACCATATATTTT.

This clonotype was observed many times. The chain has TRBV3-1 and TRBJ1-1, with 7 positions matching TRBD1. Germline V gene data show CDR1 as LGHDT and CDR2 as YNNKEL (reference sequence). J was trimmed by 0 bases and V by 3 bases; bases with no gene match: 1. The CDR3 consists of 14 residues. The CDR3 sequence: CASSHRGVNTEAFF. DNA for the CDR3: TGTGCCAGCAGCCACAGGGGGGTGAACACTGAAGCTTTCTTT. Variable domain in full (rest from reference TRBV3-1 and TRBJ1-1): DTAVSQTPKYLVTQMGNDKSIKCEQNLGHDTMYWYKQDSKKFLKIMFSYNNKELIINETVPNRFSPKSPDKAHLNLHINSLELGDSAVYFCASSHRGVNTEAFFGQGTRLTVV.

The J gene is TRBJ2-5, the V gene TRBV7-9, with TRBD2 matching over 7 bases. The CDR3 is made up of 14 amino acids. V dropped 7 bases and J dropped 3; count of bases not matched to a gene: 8. The V gene's germline CDR1 is SEHNR and CDR2 FQNEAQ (reference sequence). The CDR3 sequence is CASTLIRGEETQYF. Here the CDR3 DNA reads TGTGCCAGCACCCTAATCCGGGGGGAAGAGACCCAGTACTTC.

V is TRBV2 and J is TRBJ1-1, with D hard to call. CDR1 is SNHLY and CDR2 is FYNNEI in the germline V gene. V lost 6 bases to trimming and J lost 5 bases, with 10 bases between them. CDR3 length equals 12 residues. Written as DNA, the CDR3 is TGTGCCAGCAGCTGGGATTTGACTGAAGCTTTCTTT. This codes for CASSWDLTEAFF.

This chain links TRBV2 with TRBJ2-3; D gene uncertain. Trimming left V 3 bases short and J 3 bases short, with 10 bases between. Germline loops: CDR1 SNHLY, CDR2 FYNNEI. This CDR3 contains 14 residues. DNA of the CDR3: TGTGCCAGCAGTGAGGGTCATGGAACAGATACGCAGTATTTT. This translates into CASSEGHGTDTQYF.

This clonotype has just a few counts. The chain joins TRBV29-1 to TRBJ2-3; 7 nucleotides match TRBD2. V lost 3 bases, J lost 3 bases, and 3 bases stayed unmatched. The CDR3 covers 13 residues. The germline V gene has CDR1 SQVTM and CDR2 ANQGSEA. In DNA, the CDR3 is TGCAGCGTTGATGGCGGGGGAACAGATACGCAGTATTTT. Translated, it gives CSVDGGGTDTQYF.

The J gene is TRBJ2-1, the V gene TRBV5-1; TRBD2 matches at 10 bases. The CDR3 contains 16 residues. V dropped 0 bases and J dropped 8; count of bases not matched to a gene: 8. Germline assignment: CDR1 SGHRS and CDR2 YFSETQ. The CDR3 region has the DNA TGCGCCAGCAGCTTGGTTCCAGCGGGGGGGGTCGATGAGCAGTTCTTC. Translation gives CASSLVPAGGVDEQFF. Variable domain in full (rest from reference TRBV5-1 and TRBJ2-1): KAGVTQTPRYLIKTRGQQVTLSCSPISGHRSVSWYQQTPGQGLQFLFEYFSETQRNKGNFPGRFSGRQFSNSRSEMNVSTLELGDSALYLCASSLVPAGGVDEQFFGPGTRLTVL.

This clonotype appeared many times. The rearrangement joins TRBV12-3 or TRBV12-4 to TRBJ2-3, with D perhaps TRBD1 (6 bases). The CDR3 covers 16 residues. V was trimmed by 6 bases and J by 1 base, leaving 17 bases between them. This CDR3 is CASSLNQGKGTDTQYF. CDR3 coding DNA: TGTGCCAGCAGCCTAAACCAGGGGAAGGGCACAGATACGCAGTATTTT.

This clonotype has a handful of counts. V usage is TRBV25-1 and J usage is TRBJ2-1; 10 positions agree with TRBD2. J was trimmed by 2 bases and V by 1 base; bases with no gene match: 2. The CDR3 has 16 amino acids. From germline, CDR1 is MGHDK and CDR2 SYGVNS. The CDR3 spells CASSESAGGPYNEQFF. The CDR3 coding sequence is TGTGCCAGCAGTGAATCAGCGGGGGGGCCCTACAATGAGCAGTTCTTC.